This T cell receptor beta chain was observed in a study of cytomegalovirus exposure and HLA in healthy donors. As for the study in general: Within the Caucasian-associated ancestry cluster were more than 75% of the 350 to 400 genotyped donors. Findings of the study overall: By a later analysis, the bulk of CMV-associated TCR beta chains appeared HLA-restricted.

On this clone: Its matching antigen is unknown.

The PCR ran on 60 Vbeta and 13 Jbeta primers. This table comes from immunoSEQ multiplex PCR, and its TCRdb copy is limited to in-frame clones, with some not included. The table includes 100,000 or so clones, around 76% detected once. Losses at the gene ends were 5 bases for V and 6 bases for J; bases not matched to a gene: 14. The CDR3 is 17 residues long. CDR1 is SGHRS and CDR2 is YFSETQ in the germline V gene. This chain joins TRBV5-1 and TRBJ2-2; TRBD1 matches at 9 bases. The sequence was collected from a man aged 25 to 45 in good health and CMV-seropositive. Sequencing was performed on PBMCs. CDR3 in DNA: TGCGCCAGCAGATTTACCGGGACAGGGAGGGTCGCCGGGGAGCTGTTTTTT. It codes for CASRFTGTGRVAGELFF.